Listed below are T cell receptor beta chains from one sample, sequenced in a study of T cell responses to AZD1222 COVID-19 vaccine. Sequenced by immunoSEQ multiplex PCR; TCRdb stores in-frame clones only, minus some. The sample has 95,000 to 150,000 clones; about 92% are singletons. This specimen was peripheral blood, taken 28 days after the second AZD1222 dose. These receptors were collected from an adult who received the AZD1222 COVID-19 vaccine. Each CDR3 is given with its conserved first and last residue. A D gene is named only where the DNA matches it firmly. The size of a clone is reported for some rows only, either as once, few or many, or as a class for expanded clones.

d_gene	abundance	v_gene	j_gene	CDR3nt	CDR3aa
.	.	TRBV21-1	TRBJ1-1	TGTGCCAGCAGAATTCTAGAGGGGCCTGAAGCTTTCTTT	CASRILEGPEAFF
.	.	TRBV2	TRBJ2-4	TGTGCCAGCAGAGCCTCCAAAGGTCCGGGGGAGGCCAAAAACATTCAGTACTTC	CASRASKGPGEAKNIQYF
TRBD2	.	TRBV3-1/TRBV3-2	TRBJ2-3	TGTGCCAGCAGCCAAGGTCGAGCGGGAGGGACAGATACGCAGTATTTT	CASSQGRAGGTDTQYF
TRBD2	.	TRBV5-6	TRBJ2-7	TGTGCCAGCAGCCGGACTAGCGGGAGGATCTACGAGCAGTACTTC	CASSRTSGRIYEQYF
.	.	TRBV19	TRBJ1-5	TGTGCCAGTAGTATCACAACAGGGATTTCCGATCAGCCCCAGCATTTT	CASSITTGISDQPQHF
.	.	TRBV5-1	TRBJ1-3	TGCGCCAGCAGCCAGGGCCCCTCGGGTGGAAACACCATATATTTT	CASSQGPSGGNTIYF
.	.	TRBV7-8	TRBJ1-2	TGTGCCAGCAGCTCCCCCTCGGGACACTCAAACTATGGCTACACCTTC	CASSSPSGHSNYGYTF
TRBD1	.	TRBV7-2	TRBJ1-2	TGTGCCAGCAGCTTAAACCCAGGGGGCGCGAACTATGGCTACACCTTC	CASSLNPGGANYGYTF
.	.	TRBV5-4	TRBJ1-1	TGTGCCAGCAGGGTCAGGGGCAGGCCTGAAGCTTTCTTT	CASRVRGRPEAFF
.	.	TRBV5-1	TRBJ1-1	TGCGCCAGCACCTTAGGTGGCAGGGAGAACACTGAAGCTTTCTTT	CASTLGGRENTEAFF
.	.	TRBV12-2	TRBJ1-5	TGTGCAAGTCGCCAAGGGACAGACCTAAATCAGCCCCAGCATTTT	CASRQGTDLNQPQHF
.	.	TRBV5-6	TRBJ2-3	TGTGCCAGCAGTTTGACCGGGACTGACTACACAGATACGCAGTATTTT	CASSLTGTDYTDTQYF
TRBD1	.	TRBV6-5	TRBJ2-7	TGTGCCAGCAGCGCGGGGACAGGGGGCTACGAGCAGTACTTC	CASSAGTGGYEQYF
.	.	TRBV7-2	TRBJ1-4	TGTGCCAGCAGCTTAGACTGGGGTGCAACTAATGAAAAACTGTTTTTT	CASSLDWGATNEKLFF
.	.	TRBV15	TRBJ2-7	TGTGCCACCAGCAGGGACAAGAGCATCTACGAGCAGTACTTC	CATSRDKSIYEQYF
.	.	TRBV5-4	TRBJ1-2	TGTGCCAGCAGCTTAACCGGGACAACTTCCTATGGCTACACCTTC	CASSLTGTTSYGYTF
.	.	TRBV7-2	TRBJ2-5	TGTGCCAGCAGCTTAGATGGCAGACAAGAGACCCAGTACTTC	CASSLDGRQETQYF
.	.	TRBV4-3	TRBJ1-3	TGCGCCAGCAGCCAAGTAACAGGGCCCGGAAACACCATATATTTT	CASSQVTGPGNTIYF
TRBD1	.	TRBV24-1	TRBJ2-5	TGTGCCACCAGTGATTCCCGACAGGGTGTAGAGACCCAGTACTTC	CATSDSRQGVETQYF
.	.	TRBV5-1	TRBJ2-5	TGCGCCAGCAGCTCCAGGGCATTACTTAGGGAGACCCAGTACTTC	CASSSRALLRETQYF
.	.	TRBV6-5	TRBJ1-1	TGTGCCAGCAGTTACGCGAACACTGAAGCTTTCTTT	CASSYANTEAFF
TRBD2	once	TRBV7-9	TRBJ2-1	TGTGCCAGCAGTTCCCGGGCGGGGGGCCGCGATGAGCAGTTCTTC	CASSSRAGGRDEQFF
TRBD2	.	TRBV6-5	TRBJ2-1	TGTGCCAGCAGGACTAGCGGGAGGTCCCACAATGAGCAGTTCTTC	CASRTSGRSHNEQFF
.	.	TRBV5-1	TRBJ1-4	TGCGCCAGCAGCGTGGACAGAGGAGATGAAAAACTGTTTTTT	CASSVDRGDEKLFF
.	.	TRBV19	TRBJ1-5	TGTGCCAGTAGTCCGCAGGGGAGCAATCAGCCCCAGCATTTT	CASSPQGSNQPQHF
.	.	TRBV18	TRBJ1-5	TGTGCCAGCTCGGCAGGGGAAACTCAGCCCCAGCATTTT	CASSAGETQPQHF
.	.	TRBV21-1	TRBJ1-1	TGTGCCAGCAGAGTGGGCAGCATGAACACTGAAGCTTTCTTT	CASRVGSMNTEAFF
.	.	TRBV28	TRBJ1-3	TGTGCCAGCACCACCTCGGGGGCTGGAAACACCATATATTTT	CASTTSGAGNTIYF
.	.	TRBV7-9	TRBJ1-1	TGTGCCAGCAGCTTAGATCAGGGGATCATGAACACTGAAGCTTTCTTT	CASSLDQGIMNTEAFF
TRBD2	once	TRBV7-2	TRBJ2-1	TGTGCCAGCAGCTTCACTAGCGGCCCTTGGGCGAACAATGAGCAGTTCTTC	CASSFTSGPWANNEQFF
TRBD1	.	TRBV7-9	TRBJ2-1	TGTGCCAGCAGCTTCGGGACAGGGGCCTACAATGAGCAGTTCTTC	CASSFGTGAYNEQFF
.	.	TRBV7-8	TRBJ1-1	TGTGCCAGCAGCTTAGTCTCGGGTATCCTGAACACTGAAGCTTTCTTT	CASSLVSGILNTEAFF
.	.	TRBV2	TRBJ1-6	TGTGCCAGCGGGCAGGGTAATTCACCCCTCCACTTT	CASGQGNSPLHF
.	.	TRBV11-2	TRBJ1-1	TGTGCCAGCAGCTTTGGGGTTGGGATGGGTGAAGCTTTCTTT	CASSFGVGMGEAFF
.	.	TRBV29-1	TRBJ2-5	TGCAGCTCCGAAAGGGTTGAGACCCAGTACTTC	CSSERVETQYF
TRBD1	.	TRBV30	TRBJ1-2	TGTGCCTCGGGACAGGACCCTAACTATGGCTACACCTTC	CASGQDPNYGYTF
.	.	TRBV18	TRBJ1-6	TGTGCCAGCTCACCCGATACTCGGGTTTTGGGTTCACCCCTCCACTTT	CASSPDTRVLGSPLHF
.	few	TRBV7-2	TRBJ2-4	TGTGCCAGCAGCAAATCCGCCAGCATTCAGTACTTC	CASSKSASIQYF
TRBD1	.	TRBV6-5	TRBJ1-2	TGTGCCAGCAGCGGGCCAGGGGGCGCCGGCTACACCTTC	CASSGPGGAGYTF
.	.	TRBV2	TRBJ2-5	TGTGCCAGCACCGAAGAGGCCCCGGGGACCCAGTACTTC	CASTEEAPGTQYF
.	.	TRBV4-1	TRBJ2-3	TGCGCCAGCAGCCCCCTAGGAGGATCCCCGGGCGCTACGCAGTATTTT	CASSPLGGSPGATQYF
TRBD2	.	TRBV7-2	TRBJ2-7	TGTGCCAGCAGCTTAGGGCTAGCGGGATACGAGCAGTACTTC	CASSLGLAGYEQYF
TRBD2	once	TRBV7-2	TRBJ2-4	TGTGCCAGCAGCTTAGGACTAGCGGGGGGCTCGCTAGCCAAAAACATTCAGTACTTC	CASSLGLAGGSLAKNIQYF
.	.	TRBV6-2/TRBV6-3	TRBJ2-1	TGTGCCAGCAGTTACCCCGGACTTACCTGGGGGCAGTTCTTC	CASSYPGLTWGQFF
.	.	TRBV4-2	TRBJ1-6	TGTGCCAGCAGCCAAGAAGAGGGCAGGGTGAATTCACCCCTCCACTTT	CASSQEEGRVNSPLHF
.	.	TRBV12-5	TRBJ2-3	TGTGCTAGTGGTTTGTCAGACCACACAGATACGCAGTATTTT	CASGLSDHTDTQYF
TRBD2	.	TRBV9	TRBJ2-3	TGTGCCAGCAGCCCTCATCGGGGACTAGTGGTTACAGATACGCAGTATTTT	CASSPHRGLVVTDTQYF
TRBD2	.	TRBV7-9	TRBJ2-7	TGTGCCAGCAGCTCCCCGGGACTAGCGGGAGGCCCGAAGCGGTGGGAGCAGTACTTC	CASSSPGLAGGPKRWEQYF
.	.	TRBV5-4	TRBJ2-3	TGTGCCAGCAGCTTGGATGCGGTTGGGACAGATACGCAGTATTTT	CASSLDAVGTDTQYF
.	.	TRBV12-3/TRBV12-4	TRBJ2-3	TGTGCCAGCAGTCTGCCGGGATTAGTCAAGTATTTT	CASSLPGLVKYF
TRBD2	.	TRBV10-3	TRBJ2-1	TGTGCCATCTCCTCGACTAGCGGGCTTTACAATGAGCAGTTCTTC	CAISSTSGLYNEQFF
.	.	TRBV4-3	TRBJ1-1	TGCGCCAGCAGCCAAGAGGGGGCTACTGAAGCTTTCTTT	CASSQEGATEAFF
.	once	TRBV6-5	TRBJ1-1	TGTGCCAGCACCACGACAGGAATGAACACTGAAGCTTTCTTT	CASTTTGMNTEAFF
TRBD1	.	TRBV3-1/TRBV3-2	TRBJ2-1	TGTGCCAGCAGCTACTCACAGGGGTTCCAGGTGAATGAGCAGTTCTTC	CASSYSQGFQVNEQFF